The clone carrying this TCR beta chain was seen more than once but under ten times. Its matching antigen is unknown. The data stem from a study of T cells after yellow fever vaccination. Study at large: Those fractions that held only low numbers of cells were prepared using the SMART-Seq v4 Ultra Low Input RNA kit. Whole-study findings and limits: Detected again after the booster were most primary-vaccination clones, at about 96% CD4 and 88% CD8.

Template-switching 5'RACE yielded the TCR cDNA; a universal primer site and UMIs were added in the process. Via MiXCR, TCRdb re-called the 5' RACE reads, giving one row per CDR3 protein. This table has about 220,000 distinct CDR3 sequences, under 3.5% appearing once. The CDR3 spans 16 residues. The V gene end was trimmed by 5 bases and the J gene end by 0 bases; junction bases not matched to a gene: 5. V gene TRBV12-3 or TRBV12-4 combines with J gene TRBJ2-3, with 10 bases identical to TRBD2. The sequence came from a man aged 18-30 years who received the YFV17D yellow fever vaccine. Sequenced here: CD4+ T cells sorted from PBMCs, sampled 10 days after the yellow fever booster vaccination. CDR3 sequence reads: CASSPLAGVSTDTQYF. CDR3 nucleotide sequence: TGTGCCAGCAGTCCTCTAGCGGGGGTCAGCACAGATACGCAGTATTTT.